The 30 T cell receptor beta chains reported below all come from one sample, sequenced in a study of beta chain features in type 1 diabetes. As every portion of the isolated RNA was reverse transcribed, the sequencing read expressed TCRB transcripts. The repertoire was sequenced with immunoSEQ multiplex PCR; TCRdb's copy has only in-frame clones and lacks some. The table has a few hundred thousand clones, roughly 9.6% seen once; the top ten hold 0.015% to 0.02%. The sequencing input was naive CD4+ T cells from blood. All receptors derive from a woman aged 30 to 39 in good health.

This clone was detected only a few times. V is TRBV5-4 and J is TRBJ2-7, with TRBD2 matching 10 bases. V was clipped by 0 bases and J by 7 bases; unmatched bases: 7. This CDR3 spans 15 amino acids. Per germline, CDR1 SGHNT and CDR2 YYREEE (reference sequence). The CDR3 DNA sequence: TGTGCCAGCAGCTTGGACGGTCTAGCGGGAGCGGAGCAGTACTTC. Its protein is CASSLDGLAGAEQYF.

This clone appeared a few times. This chain links TRBV27 with TRBJ2-7; no firm D call. This CDR3 has 15 residues. V lost 3 bases and J lost 0, with 12 bases in between. Germline CDR1 MNHEY, CDR2 SMNVEV (reference sequence). The CDR3 sequence is CASSFNQESSYEQYF. CDR3 nucleotides: TGTGCCAGCAGTTTTAACCAGGAAAGCTCCTACGAGCAGTACTTC.

The gene calls are TRBV6-5 and TRBJ2-1, with a possible D match to TRBD2 (5 bases). The ends were cut back, 6 bases at V and 9 bases at J, with 12 bases in the middle. The length of the CDR3 is 12 residues. Germline values: CDR1 MNHEY, CDR2 SVGAGI. Here the CDR3 reads CASSPTRFEQFF. CDR3 bases: TGTGCCAGCAGCCCAACTAGATTTGAGCAGTTCTTC.

The CDR3 loop is CASSSSGVTDTQYF. For the CDR3, the DNA is TGCGCCAGCAGCTCTAGCGGGGTCACAGATACGCAGTATTTT. The chain uses TRBV5-1 and TRBJ2-3, with 9 positions matching TRBD2. This CDR3 is 14 amino acids long. CDR1 is SGHRS, CDR2 YFSETQ, per germline. V lost 3 bases and J lost 2; bases outside the gene matches: 1.

This clone was counted only a few times. Within the sample, other DNA sequences also encode this same CDR3. The rearrangement links TRBV7-2 to TRBJ2-1; unclear D gene. This CDR3 region has 13 residues. With 0 bases removed from V and 4 bases from J, the gap between germline ends came to 4 bases. Germline V CDR1 and CDR2: SGHTA, FQGNSA. CDR3 sequence reads: CASSLAQYNEQFF. In DNA form, the CDR3 reads TGTGCCAGCAGCTTAGCCCAATACAATGAGCAGTTCTTC.

This clone was picked up a small number of times. In DNA, the CDR3 is TGTGCCAGCAGCAAGACTAGCGGGAGTGGTACAGATACGCAGTATTTT. Translating it yields CASSKTSGSGTDTQYF. The chain employs TRBV7-3 and TRBJ2-3; TRBD2 aligns across 12 bases. V shed 5 bases, J shed 3 bases, and the junction held 6 bases outside the gene matches. Germline-derived CDR1 and CDR2 are SGHTA and FQGTGA. This CDR3 has 16 amino acids.

This clone was observed a few times. The chain carries TRBV7-2 and TRBJ2-1; 8 nucleotides line up with TRBD1. From germline, CDR1 is SGHTA and CDR2 FQGNSA. J was trimmed by 1 base and V by 1 base; bases with no gene match: 6. The CDR3 spans 17 residues. The DNA for the CDR3 is TGTGCCAGCAGCTTAGTCTCCAGGGGGCAGTCCTACAATGAGCAGTTCTTC. The encoded protein is CASSLVSRGQSYNEQFF.

The V gene is TRBV30, the J gene TRBJ2-4, with D perhaps matching TRBD2 (5 bases). The CDR3 sequence is 11 residues long. Looked up from germline, CDR1 is GTSNPN and CDR2 is SVGIG (reference sequence). Between the trimmed V and J ends, which lost 8 bases and 6 bases, there was a span of 11 bases. The CDR3 nucleotides read TGTGCCGCGGGCCGCGGAAACATTCAGTACTTC. This gives the protein CAAGRGNIQYF.

This clone was recorded a few times. J is TRBJ2-7 and V is TRBV11-1; D is possibly TRBD1 (5 bases). The CDR3 spans 15 residues. The germline V gene has CDR1 SGHAT and CDR2 FQDESV (reference sequence). Trimming removed 1 base at V and 2 bases at J, with 12 bases between. DNA for the CDR3: TGTGCCAGCAGCTTAGGATCATCGACAGCCTACGAGCAGTACTTC. Protein: CASSLGSSTAYEQYF.

This clone was detected only a few times. The chain couples TRBV6-5 to TRBJ2-1, with D tentatively TRBD1 (6 bases). Trimming stripped 10 bases from V and 8 bases from J, with 21 bases between. The CDR3 covers 14 residues. Germline V CDR1 and CDR2: MNHEY, SVGAGI. The DNA for the CDR3 is TGTGCCACCTTGGGGGCTTCACCATCCGATGAGCAGTTCTTC. This encodes CATLGASPSDEQFF.

The chain has TRBV6-6 and TRBJ2-7; D perhaps matches TRBD1 (6 bases). Per germline, CDR1 MNHNY and CDR2 SVGAGI (reference sequence). This CDR3 is built from 16 residues. The ends were cut back, 7 bases at V and 0 bases at J, with 19 bases in the middle. The CDR3 DNA sequence: TGTGCCAGCACCATATCCGGGACAACAAGCTCCTACGAGCAGTACTTC. Its translation: CASTISGTTSSYEQYF.

This clone was detected only a few times. This chain connects TRBV5-1 to TRBJ2-5; 7 bases map to TRBD1. With 4 bases clipped from V and 3 bases from J, the junction kept 6 bases outside the gene matches. Germline loops: CDR1 SGHRS, CDR2 YFSETQ. CDR3 length: 14 amino acids. The CDR3 here is CASSQAGTEETQYF. The CDR3 DNA is TGCGCCAGCAGCCAAGCCGGGACAGAAGAGACCCAGTACTTC.

This clone was seen a handful of times. The chain combines TRBV7-9 with TRBJ1-2; D is undetermined. This CDR3 has 13 amino acids. Germline CDR1 SEHNR, CDR2 FQNEAQ (reference sequence). V was cut by 2 bases and J by 3 bases, with 7 bases left in between. The CDR3 DNA follows: TGTGCCAGCAGCTTATCCGAGCACTATGGCTACACCTTC. It translates to CASSLSEHYGYTF.

This chain joins TRBV29-1 and TRBJ1-1; the D gene is possibly TRBD1 (5 bases). V lost 5 bases to trimming and J lost 3 bases, with 13 bases between them. This CDR3 spans 13 amino acids. CDR1 SQVTM and CDR2 ANQGSEA come from the germline V gene. This chain's CDR3 is CSVTGQGDTEAFF. CDR3 coding DNA: TGCAGCGTTACGGGCCAAGGGGACACTGAAGCTTTCTTT.

The chain joins TRBV5-4 to TRBJ2-1; 7 bases are a match to TRBD2. The CDR3 sequence is 15 residues long. From germline, CDR1 is SGHNT and CDR2 YYREEE (reference sequence). After removal of 4 bases from V and 2 bases from J, the junction contained 6 bases not matched to a gene. CDR3 sequence: CASSRRLAAYNEQFF. Written as DNA, the CDR3 is TGTGCCAGCAGCCGGAGGCTAGCGGCCTACAATGAGCAGTTCTTC.

Only a few counts were recorded for this clone. The chain uses TRBV4-3 and TRBJ1-2; 7 bases are a match to TRBD1. The germline V gene encodes CDR1 LGHNA and CDR2 YSLEER. There are 14 residues in the CDR3. The V segment lost 3 bases and the J segment 4 bases; nucleotides outside the gene matches: 5. CDR3 protein: CASSQDDRAYGYTF. CDR3 bases: TGCGCCAGCAGCCAGGACGACAGGGCCTATGGCTACACCTTC.

The chain couples TRBV5-1 to TRBJ2-7; D unclear. With 1 base removed from V and 3 bases from J, the gap between germline ends came to 8 bases. The CDR3 covers 13 residues. The germline V gene has CDR1 SGHRS and CDR2 YFSETQ. In nucleotides, the CDR3 is TGCGCCAGCAGCTTGATGGCCGACTACGAGCAGTACTTC. Translating it yields CASSLMADYEQYF.

This clone was recorded a few times. This chain connects TRBV30 to TRBJ2-6; D is perhaps TRBD1 (6 bases). The CDR3 sequence is 16 residues long. The ends were cut back, 1 base at V and 2 bases at J, with 12 bases in the middle. Per germline, CDR1 GTSNPN and CDR2 SVGIG (reference sequence). In nucleotides, the CDR3 is TGTGCCTGGAGTGGGGAACAGGGAGCTGGGGCCAACGTCCTGACTTTC. Translated: CAWSGEQGAGANVLTF.

The chain combines TRBV28 with TRBJ1-5; TRBD1 matches 7 bases. CDR1 and CDR2 (germline): MDHEN, SYDVKM. V lost 3 bases and J lost 0; bases outside the gene matches: 2. This CDR3 contains 15 residues. CDR3: CASSFNRGSNQPQHF. CDR3 bases: TGTGCCAGCAGTTTTAACAGGGGTAGCAATCAGCCCCAGCATTTT.

This clone was counted between two and nine times. The chain combines TRBV25-1 with TRBJ1-1, with D maybe TRBD1 (5 bases). Germline CDR1 reads MGHDK; CDR2 reads SYGVNS. CDR3 size: 14 residues. The germline V and J ends were trimmed by 4 bases and 1 base, with 10 bases remaining between them. The CDR3 loop reads CASSAGLQNTEAFF. CDR3 DNA sequence: TGTGCCAGCAGTGCGGGACTCCAGAACACTGAAGCTTTCTTT.

The chain uses TRBV14 and TRBJ1-3; D is ambiguous. V shed 1 base and J shed 11 bases, with 18 bases lying between them. The CDR3 runs 15 residues. The V gene's germline CDR1 is SGHDN and CDR2 FVKESK. CDR3 nucleotides: TGTGCCAGCAGCCAAGCTTGGGCAGCCTCCGGCCCCATATATTTT. It yields the protein CASSQAWAASGPIYF.

The chain uses TRBV11-2 and TRBJ1-4; the D gene is possibly TRBD1 (6 bases). CDR3 length equals 15 residues. The germline V gene has CDR1 SGHAT and CDR2 FQNNGV. Between the trimmed V and J ends, which lost 5 bases and 10 bases, there was a span of 20 bases. The CDR3 here is CASSPTLGGLGKLFF. The CDR3 region has the DNA TGTGCCAGCAGCCCGACCTTAGGGGGTTTAGGAAAACTGTTTTTT.

J is TRBJ1-1 and V is TRBV5-8; D gene uncertain. Per germline, CDR1 SGHTS and CDR2 YDEGEE. The CDR3 runs to 14 residues. Trimming pared 7 bases from V and 0 bases from J, leaving 13 bases between. The DNA for the CDR3 is TGTGCCAGCGGCCTCGAATTCATGAACACTGAAGCTTTCTTT. Translated, it gives CASGLEFMNTEAFF. Looking up the rest from reference TRBV5-8 and TRBJ1-1 gives the full variable domain: EAGVTQSPTHLIKTRGQQATLRCSPISGHTSVYWYQQALGLGLQFLLWYDEGEERNRGNFPPRFSGRQFPNYSSELNVNALELEDSALYLCASGLEFMNTEAFFGQGTRLTVV.

There are a few counts of this clone. The chain joins TRBV4-1 to TRBJ2-1; 12 bases are a match to TRBD2. The CDR3 covers 18 residues. The V segment lost 5 bases and the J segment 4 bases; nucleotides outside the gene matches: 12. Per the germline V gene, CDR1 is MGHRA and CDR2 is YSYEKL. The CDR3 coding sequence is TGCGCCAGCAGCTCTTCGGGACTAGCGGGTTCGAGATACAATGAGCAGTTCTTC. Translating gives CASSSSGLAGSRYNEQFF.

In its sample, this clone was seen a few times. This chain links TRBV7-9 with TRBJ2-7, with 10 bases aligning to TRBD1. The CDR3 is made up of 16 amino acids. J gave up 5 bases and V 5 bases, and 12 bases lay outside the gene matches. Germline V gene lookup returns CDR1 SEHNR and CDR2 FQNEAQ (reference sequence). The CDR3 nucleotides read TGTGCCAGCAGCCCACTTTTGGGGACAGGGGTCCACGAGCAGTACTTC. This translates into CASSPLLGTGVHEQYF.

CDR3 amino acids: CASSQRGLGANVLTF. The CDR3 DNA reads as TGTGCCAGCAGTCAGAGGGGGCTTGGGGCCAACGTCCTGACTTTC. The genes are TRBV7-9 and TRBJ2-6, with 7 bases lining up with TRBD1. The trim removed 6 bases at V and 3 bases at J, leaving 5 bases unmatched. Germline loops: CDR1 SEHNR, CDR2 FQNEAQ (reference sequence). The CDR3 runs 15 residues.

The rearrangement joins TRBV7-2 to TRBJ2-4, with TRBD2 matching over 11 bases. Trimming took 4 bases from V and 6 from J; bases not matched to a gene: 2. CDR3 length: 14 amino acids. Germline V gene sequence: CDR1 SGHTA, CDR2 FQGNSA. In DNA, the CDR3 is TGTGCCAGCAGCTCCGGGACTAGCGGAAACATTCAGTACTTC. Translation gives CASSSGTSGNIQYF.

This clone showed up just a few times. The chain joins TRBV4-2 to TRBJ1-5; the D gene is possibly TRBD1 (5 bases). The CDR3 length is 13 residues. Germline CDR1 reads LGHNA; CDR2 reads YNFKEQ. V gave up 6 bases and J gave up 3 bases, with 9 bases separating them. This CDR3 is CASSLDTNQPQHF. The CDR3, as DNA: TGTGCCAGCAGTCTGGACACCAATCAGCCCCAGCATTTT.

This clone was seen only a few times. The CDR3 DNA is TGTGCCACCAGCAGAGTTCGGGGGGCCCTGTGGGAGTCCGGCCCAGATACGCAGTATTTT. It codes for CATSRVRGALWESGPDTQYF. This chain joins TRBV15 and TRBJ2-3; tentatively, D is TRBD2 (7 bases). This CDR3 comprises 20 residues. The germline V gene encodes CDR1 LNHNV and CDR2 YYDKDF (reference sequence). Deletions cut 1 base from V and 4 bases from J, with 27 bases between.

The chain combines TRBV9 with TRBJ2-1, with TRBD2 as a possible D gene (5 bases). The CDR3 is 14 residues long. V was trimmed by 0 bases and J by 7 bases, leaving 11 bases between them. Germline V gene data show CDR1 as SGDLS and CDR2 as YYNGEE. The CDR3 DNA is TGTGCCAGCAGCGTAGATAGCCGGGGTAATGAGCAGTTCTTC. It specifies CASSVDSRGNEQFF.